The entry that follows covers one TCR beta chain sequence. This table comes from immunoSEQ multiplex PCR, and its TCRdb copy is limited to in-frame clones, with some not included. Here the sample spans about 680,000 clones, 89% being singletons. The data are from a study of Ad26.COV2.S vaccination and SARS-CoV-2 variants. Treatment described: some 20 received Ad26.COV2.S at low or high dose, single or two shots; about 5 received placebo; per-sample allocation not given. Following the first vaccine or placebo injection, samples were taken on day 63. As its vector, the vaccine had Ad26, which expressed Wuhan-strain SARS-CoV-2 spike. This CDR3 has 17 residues. From germline, CDR1 is LGHNA and CDR2 YSLEER. The V segment lost 0 bases and the J segment 5 bases; nucleotides outside the gene matches: 13.

This chain connects TRBV4-3 to TRBJ2-7; 7 bases line up with TRBD2. The sequence was obtained from a person aged 18-60 years who received the Ad26.COV2.S COVID-19 vaccine or a placebo. This material consisted of peripheral blood, taken in a trial of Ad26.COV2.S vaccine versus placebo. The CDR3: CASSQDPPGRAIHEQYF. CDR3 coding DNA: TGCGCCAGCAGCCAAGACCCCCCAGGGAGGGCTATCCACGAGCAGTACTTC.